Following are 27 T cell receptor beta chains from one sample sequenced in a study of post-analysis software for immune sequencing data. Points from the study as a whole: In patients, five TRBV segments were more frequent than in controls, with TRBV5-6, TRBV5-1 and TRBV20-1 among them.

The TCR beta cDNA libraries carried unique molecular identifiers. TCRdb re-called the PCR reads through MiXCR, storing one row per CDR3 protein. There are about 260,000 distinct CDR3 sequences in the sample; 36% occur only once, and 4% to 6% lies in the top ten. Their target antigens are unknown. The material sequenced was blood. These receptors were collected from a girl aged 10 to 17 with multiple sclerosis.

The CDR3, as DNA: TGTGCCAGCAGTTTAGGCCGCAGCTACACCGGGGAGCTGTTTTTT. Amino acids: CASSLGRSYTGELFF. J is TRBJ2-2 and V is TRBV28; D remains ambiguous. V was pared by 2 bases and J by 3 bases, with 10 bases between. CDR1 and CDR2 (germline): MDHEN, SYDVKM. This CDR3 spans 15 amino acids. The complete variable domain, with remaining parts taken from reference TRBV28 and TRBJ2-2, reads DVKVTQSSRYLVKRTGEKVFLECVQDMDHENMFWYRQDPGLGLRLIYFSYDVKMKEKGDIPEGYSVSREKKERFSLILESASTNQTSMYLCASSLGRSYTGELFFGEGSRLTVL.

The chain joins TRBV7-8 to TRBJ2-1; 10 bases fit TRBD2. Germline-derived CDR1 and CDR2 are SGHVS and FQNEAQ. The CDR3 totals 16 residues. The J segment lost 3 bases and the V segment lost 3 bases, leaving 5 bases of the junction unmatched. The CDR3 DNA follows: TGTGCCAGCAGCTTTTTTAGCGGGGGGATCTACAATGAGCAGTTCTTC. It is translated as CASSFFSGGIYNEQFF.

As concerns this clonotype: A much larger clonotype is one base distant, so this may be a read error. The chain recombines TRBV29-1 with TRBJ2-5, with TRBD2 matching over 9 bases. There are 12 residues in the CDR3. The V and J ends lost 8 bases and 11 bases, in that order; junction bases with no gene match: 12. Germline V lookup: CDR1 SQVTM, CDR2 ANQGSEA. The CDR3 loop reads CSLSIAGDEQYF. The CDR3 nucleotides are TGCAGCCTATCGATAGCGGGAGATGAGCAGTACTTC.

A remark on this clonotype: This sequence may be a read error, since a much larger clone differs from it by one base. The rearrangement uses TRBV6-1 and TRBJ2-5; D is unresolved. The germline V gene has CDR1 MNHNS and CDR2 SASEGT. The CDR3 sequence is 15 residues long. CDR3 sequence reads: CASSEASGAQEAQYF. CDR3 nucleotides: TGTGCCAGCAGTGAAGCATCAGGAGCCCAAGAGGCCCAGTACTTC.

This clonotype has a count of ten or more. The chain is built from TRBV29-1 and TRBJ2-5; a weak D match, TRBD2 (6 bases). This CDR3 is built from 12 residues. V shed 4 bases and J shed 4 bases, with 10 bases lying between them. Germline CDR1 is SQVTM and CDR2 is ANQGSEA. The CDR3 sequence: CSVVGSGETQYF. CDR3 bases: TGCAGCGTTGTCGGGAGTGGAGAGACCCAGTACTTC.

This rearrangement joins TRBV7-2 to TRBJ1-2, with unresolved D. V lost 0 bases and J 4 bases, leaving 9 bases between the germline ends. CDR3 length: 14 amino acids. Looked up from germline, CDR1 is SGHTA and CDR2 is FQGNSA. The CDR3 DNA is TGTGCCAGCAGCTTAGCGGCTGAGACCTATGGCTACACCTTC. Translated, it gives CASSLAAETYGYTF. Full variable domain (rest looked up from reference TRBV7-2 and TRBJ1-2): GAGVSQSPSNKVTEKGKDVELRCDPISGHTALYWYRQSLGQGLEFLIYFQGNSAPDKSGLPSDRFSAERTGGSVSTLTIQRTQQEDSAVYLCASSLAAETYGYTFGSGTRLTVV.

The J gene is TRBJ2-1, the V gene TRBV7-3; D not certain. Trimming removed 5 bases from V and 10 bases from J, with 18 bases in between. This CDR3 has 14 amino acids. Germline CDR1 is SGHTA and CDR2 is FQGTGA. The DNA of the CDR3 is TGTGCCAGCAGCCCCCTTACGGGTTTTTGGGAGCAGTTCTTC. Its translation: CASSPLTGFWEQFF.

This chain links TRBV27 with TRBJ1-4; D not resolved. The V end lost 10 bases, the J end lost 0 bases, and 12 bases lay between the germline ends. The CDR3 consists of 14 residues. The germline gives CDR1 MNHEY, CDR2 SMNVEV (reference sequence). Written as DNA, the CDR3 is TGTGCCACCCCTACATGGGCAACTAATGAAAAACTGTTTTTT. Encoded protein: CATPTWATNEKLFF.

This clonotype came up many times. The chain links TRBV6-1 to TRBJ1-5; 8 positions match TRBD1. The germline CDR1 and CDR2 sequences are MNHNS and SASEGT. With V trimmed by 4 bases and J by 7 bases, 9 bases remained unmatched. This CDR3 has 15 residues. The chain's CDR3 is CASSGQGAPGQPQHF. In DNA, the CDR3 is TGTGCCAGCAGTGGGCAGGGGGCTCCGGGCCAGCCCCAGCATTTT.

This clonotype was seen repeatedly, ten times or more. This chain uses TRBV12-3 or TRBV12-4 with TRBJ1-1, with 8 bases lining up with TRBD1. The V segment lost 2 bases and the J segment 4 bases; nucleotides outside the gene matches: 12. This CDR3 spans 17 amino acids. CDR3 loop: CASSLKSQGASGTEAFF. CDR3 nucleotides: TGTGCCAGCAGTTTAAAGTCCCAGGGGGCGTCGGGCACTGAAGCTTTCTTT.

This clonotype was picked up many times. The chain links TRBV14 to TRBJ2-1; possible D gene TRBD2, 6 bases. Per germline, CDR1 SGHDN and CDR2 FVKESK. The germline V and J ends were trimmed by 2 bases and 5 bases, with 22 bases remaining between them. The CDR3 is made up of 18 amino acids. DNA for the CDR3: TGTGCCAGCAGCCAATCCATCTTGCGGGGCCCTCGACACAATGAGCAGTTCTTC. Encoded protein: CASSQSILRGPRHNEQFF.

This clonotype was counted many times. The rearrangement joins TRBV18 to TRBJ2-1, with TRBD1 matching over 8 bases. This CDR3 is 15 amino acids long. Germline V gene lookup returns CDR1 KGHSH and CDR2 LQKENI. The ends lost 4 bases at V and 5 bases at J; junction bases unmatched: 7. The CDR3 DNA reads TGTGCCAGCTCACTAACGGGACAGGAAGACAATGAGCAGTTCTTC. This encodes CASSLTGQEDNEQFF.

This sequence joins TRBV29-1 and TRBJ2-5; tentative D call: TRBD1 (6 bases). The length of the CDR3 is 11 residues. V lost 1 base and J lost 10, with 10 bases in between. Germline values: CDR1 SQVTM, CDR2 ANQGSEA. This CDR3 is CSVEVRDIQYF. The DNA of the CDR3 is TGCAGCGTTGAAGTCCGGGACATCCAGTACTTC.

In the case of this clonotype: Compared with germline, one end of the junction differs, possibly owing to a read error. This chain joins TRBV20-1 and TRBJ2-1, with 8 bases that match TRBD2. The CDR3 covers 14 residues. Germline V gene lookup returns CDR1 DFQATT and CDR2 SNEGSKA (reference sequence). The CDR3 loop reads CSTRAQRETDEQFF. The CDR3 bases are TGCAGTACTAGAGCCCAGCGGGAGACCGATGAGCAGTTCTTC.

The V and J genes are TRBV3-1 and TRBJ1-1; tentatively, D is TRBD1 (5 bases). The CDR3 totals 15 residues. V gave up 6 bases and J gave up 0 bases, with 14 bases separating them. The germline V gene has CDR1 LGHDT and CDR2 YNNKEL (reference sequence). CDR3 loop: CASRDRQTMNTEAFF. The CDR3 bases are TGTGCCAGCAGAGACAGACAGACGATGAACACTGAAGCTTTCTTT.

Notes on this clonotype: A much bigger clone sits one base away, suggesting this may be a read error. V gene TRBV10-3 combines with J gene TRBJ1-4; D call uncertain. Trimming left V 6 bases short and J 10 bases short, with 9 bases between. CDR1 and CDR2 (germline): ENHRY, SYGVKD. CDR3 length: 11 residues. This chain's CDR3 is CAIRVSGKLFF. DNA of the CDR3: TGTGCCATCAGGGTGAGCGGAAAACTGTTTTTT.

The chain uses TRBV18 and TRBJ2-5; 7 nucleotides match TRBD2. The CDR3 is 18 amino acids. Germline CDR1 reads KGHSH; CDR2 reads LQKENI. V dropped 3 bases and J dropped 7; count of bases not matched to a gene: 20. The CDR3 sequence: CASSPQPGLGGLAGTQYF. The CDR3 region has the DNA TGTGCCAGCTCACCCCAGCCCGGACTAGGAGGGTTGGCGGGGACCCAGTACTTC.

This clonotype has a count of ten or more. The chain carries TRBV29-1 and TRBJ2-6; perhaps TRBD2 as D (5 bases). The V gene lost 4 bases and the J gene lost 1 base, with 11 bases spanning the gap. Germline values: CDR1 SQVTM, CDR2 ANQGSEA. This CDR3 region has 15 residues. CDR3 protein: CSVVGSGSGANVLTF. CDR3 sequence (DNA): TGCAGCGTTGTAGGGAGTGGGTCTGGGGCCAACGTCCTGACTTTC.

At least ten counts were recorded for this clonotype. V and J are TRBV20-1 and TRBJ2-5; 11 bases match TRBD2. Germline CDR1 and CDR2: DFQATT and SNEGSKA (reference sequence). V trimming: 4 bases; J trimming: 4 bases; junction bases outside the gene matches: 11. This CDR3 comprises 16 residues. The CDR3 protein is CSAKSISGGALETQYF. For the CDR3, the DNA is TGCAGTGCTAAGAGTATTAGCGGGGGGGCCTTAGAGACCCAGTACTTC.

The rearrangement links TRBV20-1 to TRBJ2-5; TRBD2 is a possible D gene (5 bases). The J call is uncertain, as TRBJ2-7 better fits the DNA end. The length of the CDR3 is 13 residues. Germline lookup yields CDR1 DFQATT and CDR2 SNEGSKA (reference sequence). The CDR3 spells CSASLPGTYEQYF. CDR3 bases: TGCAGTGCTAGTCTGCCGGGAACCTACGAGCAGTACTTC.

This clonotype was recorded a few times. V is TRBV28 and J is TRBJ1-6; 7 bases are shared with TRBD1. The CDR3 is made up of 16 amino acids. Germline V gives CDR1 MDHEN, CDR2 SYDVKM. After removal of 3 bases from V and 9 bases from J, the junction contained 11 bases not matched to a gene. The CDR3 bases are TGTGCCAGCAGTTTCCCCGGGACAGACGATGTTTCACCCCTCCACTTT. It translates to CASSFPGTDDVSPLHF.

CDR3: CASTPAQDGANVLTF. Written as DNA, the CDR3 is TGTGCCAGCACCCCCGCCCAAGATGGGGCCAACGTCCTGACTTTC. This rearrangement joins TRBV28 to TRBJ2-6; D unclear. The CDR3 loop spans 15 amino acids. V shed 7 bases and J shed 3 bases, with 13 bases lying between them. CDR1 and CDR2 (germline): MDHEN, SYDVKM.

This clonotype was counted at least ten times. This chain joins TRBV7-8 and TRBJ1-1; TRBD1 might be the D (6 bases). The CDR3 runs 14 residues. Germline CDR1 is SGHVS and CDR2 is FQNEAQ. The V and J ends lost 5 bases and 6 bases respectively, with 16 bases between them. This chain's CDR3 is CASSPGHREAEAFF. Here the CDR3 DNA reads TGTGCCAGCAGCCCCGGACACAGGGAAGCTGAAGCTTTCTTT.

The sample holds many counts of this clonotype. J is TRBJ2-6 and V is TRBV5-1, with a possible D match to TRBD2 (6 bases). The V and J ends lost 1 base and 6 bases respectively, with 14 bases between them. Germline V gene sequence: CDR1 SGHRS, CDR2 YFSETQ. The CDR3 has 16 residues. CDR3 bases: TGCGCCAGCAGCTTGAGCGGGCAGAAGCAGGCCAACGTCCTGACTTTC. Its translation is CASSLSGQKQANVLTF.

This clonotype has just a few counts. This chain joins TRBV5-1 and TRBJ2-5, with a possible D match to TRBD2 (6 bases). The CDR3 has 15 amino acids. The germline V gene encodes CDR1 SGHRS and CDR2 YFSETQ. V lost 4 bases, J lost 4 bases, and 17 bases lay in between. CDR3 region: CASSPGPRDRETQYF. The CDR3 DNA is TGCGCCAGCAGCCCGGGACCGCGGGATCGAGAGACCCAGTACTTC.

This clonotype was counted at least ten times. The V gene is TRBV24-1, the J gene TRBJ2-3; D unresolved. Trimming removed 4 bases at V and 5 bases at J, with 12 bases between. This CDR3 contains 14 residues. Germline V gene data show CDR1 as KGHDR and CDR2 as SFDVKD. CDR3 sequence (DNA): TGTGCCACCAGTGACCCCTTGACGGGAGATACGCAGTATTTT. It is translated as CATSDPLTGDTQYF.

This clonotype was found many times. The CDR3 sequence: CASSSRPGLAGGRRETQYF. DNA for the CDR3: TGTGCCAGCAGCTCCCGTCCGGGACTAGCGGGAGGGAGGCGAGAGACCCAGTACTTC. This sequence joins TRBV5-4 and TRBJ2-5; 16 nucleotides match TRBD2. This CDR3 has 19 amino acids. Germline V lookup: CDR1 SGHNT, CDR2 YYREEE (reference sequence). Trimming cost V 3 bases and J 4 bases; bases outside gene matches: 12.